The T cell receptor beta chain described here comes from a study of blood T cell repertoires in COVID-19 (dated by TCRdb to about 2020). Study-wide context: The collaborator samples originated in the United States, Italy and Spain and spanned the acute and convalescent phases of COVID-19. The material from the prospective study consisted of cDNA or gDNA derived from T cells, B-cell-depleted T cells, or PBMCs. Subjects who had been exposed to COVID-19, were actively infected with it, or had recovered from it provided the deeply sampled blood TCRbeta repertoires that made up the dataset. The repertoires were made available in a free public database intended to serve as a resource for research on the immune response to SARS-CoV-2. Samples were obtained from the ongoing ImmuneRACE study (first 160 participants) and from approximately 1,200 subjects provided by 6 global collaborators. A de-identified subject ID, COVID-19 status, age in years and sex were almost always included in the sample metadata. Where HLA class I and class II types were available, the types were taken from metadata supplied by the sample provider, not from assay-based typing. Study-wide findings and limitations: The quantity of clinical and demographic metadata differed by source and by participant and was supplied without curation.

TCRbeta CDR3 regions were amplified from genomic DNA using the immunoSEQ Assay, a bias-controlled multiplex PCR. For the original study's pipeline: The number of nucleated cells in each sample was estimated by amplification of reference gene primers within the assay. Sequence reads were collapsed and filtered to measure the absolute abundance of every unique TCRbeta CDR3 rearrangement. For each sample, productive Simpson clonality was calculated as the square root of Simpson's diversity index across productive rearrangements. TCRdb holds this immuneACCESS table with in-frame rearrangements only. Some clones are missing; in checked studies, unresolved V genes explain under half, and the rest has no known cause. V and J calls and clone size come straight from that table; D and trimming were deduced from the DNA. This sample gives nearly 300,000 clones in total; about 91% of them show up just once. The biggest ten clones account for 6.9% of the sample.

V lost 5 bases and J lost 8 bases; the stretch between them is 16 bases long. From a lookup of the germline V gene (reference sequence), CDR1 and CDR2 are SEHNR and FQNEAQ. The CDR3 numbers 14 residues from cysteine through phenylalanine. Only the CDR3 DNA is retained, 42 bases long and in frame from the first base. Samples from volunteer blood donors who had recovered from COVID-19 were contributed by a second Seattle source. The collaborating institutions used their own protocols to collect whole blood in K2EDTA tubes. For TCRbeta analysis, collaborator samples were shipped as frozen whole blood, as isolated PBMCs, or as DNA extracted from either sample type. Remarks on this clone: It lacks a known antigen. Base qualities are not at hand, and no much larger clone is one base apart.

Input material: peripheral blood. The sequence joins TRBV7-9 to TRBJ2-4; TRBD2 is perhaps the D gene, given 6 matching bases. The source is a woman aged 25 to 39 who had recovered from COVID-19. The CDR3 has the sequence CASSRTGRGYIQYF. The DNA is TGTGCCAGCAGCCGTACGGGACGGGGGTACATTCAGTACTTC.